Following are 21 T cell receptor beta chains from one sample sequenced in a study of cytomegalovirus exposure and HLA in healthy donors. TCRdb keeps only in-frame clones here, not all; method: immunoSEQ multiplex PCR. The sample lists roughly 70,000 clones, around nine tenths occurring once. The sequenced material came from PBMCs. The receptors were sampled from a woman aged 18-30 years in good health and CMV-seropositive.

This chain joins TRBV5-5 and TRBJ1-6; no definite D call. The V gene lost 0 bases and the J gene lost 9 bases, with 7 bases spanning the gap. The CDR3 spans 13 residues. The germline V gene has CDR1 SGHKS and CDR2 YYEKEE (reference sequence). CDR3 DNA sequence: TGTGCCAGCAGCTTGGGAACTACTTCACCCCTCCACTTT. This encodes CASSLGTTSPLHF. Based on the CDR3 plus reference TRBV5-5 and TRBJ1-6, the full variable domain is DAGVTQSPTHLIKTRGQQVTLRCSPISGHKSVSWYQQVLGQGPQFIFQYYEKEERGRGNFPDRFSARQFPNYSSELNVNALLLGDSALYLCASSLGTTSPLHFGNGTRLTVT.

CDR3 sequence reads: CASSLPDRRYNEQFF. Here the CDR3 DNA reads TGTGCCAGCAGTTTACCAGACAGGAGATACAATGAGCAGTTCTTC. The chain employs TRBV28 and TRBJ2-1; perhaps TRBD1 as D (6 bases). The CDR3 has 15 amino acids. From germline, CDR1 is MDHEN and CDR2 SYDVKM. V was shortened by 2 bases and J by 4 bases, with 12 bases between the two germline ends.

The rearrangement links TRBV9 to TRBJ2-3, with 13 positions matching TRBD2. J was trimmed by 3 bases and V by 3 bases; bases with no gene match: 4. The V gene's germline CDR1 is SGDLS and CDR2 YYNGEE. This CDR3 has 16 amino acids. As DNA, the CDR3 is TGTGCCAGCAGCGCACGGACTAGCGGGAGAACAGATACGCAGTATTTT. Protein sequence: CASSARTSGRTDTQYF.

V gene TRBV2 combines with J gene TRBJ2-5; 8 nucleotides agree with TRBD2. J gave up 2 bases and V 7 bases, and 3 bases lay outside the gene matches. The V gene's germline CDR1 is SNHLY and CDR2 FYNNEI. The CDR3 spans 13 residues. Written as DNA, the CDR3 is TGTGCCAGCAACGGGGGGGGACAAGAGACCCAGTACTTC. It encodes CASNGGGQETQYF.

By frequency in the sample, this clone is medium-sized. The genes are TRBV6-5 and TRBJ2-1, with 10 bases fitting TRBD2. This CDR3 contains 15 residues. J lost 4 bases, V lost 6 bases, and 6 bases had no gene match. In germline, CDR1 is MNHEY, CDR2 SVGAGI. CDR3 amino acids: CASSEREGTYNEQFF. The CDR3 bases are TGTGCCAGCAGCGAGCGGGAGGGTACGTACAATGAGCAGTTCTTC.

The chain employs TRBV5-1 and TRBJ1-4; 10 nucleotides agree with TRBD1. Trimming took 6 bases from V and 8 from J; bases not matched to a gene: 7. In germline, CDR1 is SGHRS, CDR2 YFSETQ. The CDR3 length is 14 residues. Here the CDR3 DNA reads TGCGCCAGCACCTCGGGACAGGGGAGAGAAAAACTGTTTTTT. This encodes CASTSGQGREKLFF.

The chain links TRBV11-2 to TRBJ2-5; D gene ambiguous. This CDR3 contains 14 residues. The V end was cut by 5 bases, the J end by 5 bases, with 15 bases between. CDR1 SGHAT and CDR2 FQNNGV come from the germline V gene. CDR3 DNA: TGTGCCAGCAGCCTAACAAGAATCAGGGAGACCCAGTACTTC. Translation: CASSLTRIRETQYF.

CDR3 DNA sequence: TGTGCCAGCAGTTTATCGGACAATGAGCAGTTCTTC. This sequence encodes CASSLSDNEQFF. The V call is TRBV28, the J call TRBJ2-1, with unresolved D. V was pared by 1 base and J by 5 bases, with 3 bases between. Germline values: CDR1 MDHEN, CDR2 SYDVKM. The CDR3 is 12 residues long.

The chain recombines TRBV10-1 with TRBJ2-1, with 8 bases lining up with TRBD1. The V gene end was trimmed by 5 bases and the J gene end by 7 bases; junction bases not matched to a gene: 1. CDR3 length: 12 amino acids. CDR1 is WNHNN and CDR2 is SYGVQD in the germline V gene (reference sequence). CDR3 residues: CASSRTGNEQFF. CDR3 coding DNA: TGCGCCAGCAGTCGGACAGGGAATGAGCAGTTCTTC.

This sequence joins TRBV6-6 and TRBJ1-2, with 7 positions matching TRBD1. Germline V gene data show CDR1 as MNHNY and CDR2 as SVGAGI (reference sequence). With V trimmed by 2 bases and J by 8 bases, 2 bases remained unmatched. The CDR3 is 12 amino acids. In DNA, the CDR3 is TGTGCCAGCAGTTACAGGGGGCAAGGCTACACCTTC. It specifies CASSYRGQGYTF.

The chain uses TRBV19 and TRBJ1-1, with D possibly matching TRBD1 (6 bases). Germline CDR1 is LNHDA and CDR2 is SQIVND (reference sequence). Trimming removed 10 bases at V and 1 base at J, with 10 bases between. This CDR3 has 12 residues. The chain's CDR3 is CATGDTNTEAFF. Here the CDR3 DNA reads TGTGCCACCGGGGACACGAACACTGAAGCTTTCTTT.

For the CDR3, the DNA is TGCAGCGTTGACGTCAGGGGGCTGGGGGAGCAGTACTTC. Protein product: CSVDVRGLGEQYF. This chain links TRBV29-1 with TRBJ2-7; 8 bases are a match to TRBD1. CDR1 is SQVTM, CDR2 ANQGSEA, per germline. The CDR3 totals 13 residues. Trimming removed 3 bases from V and 7 bases from J; junction bases left unmatched: 8.

V gene TRBV27 combines with J gene TRBJ1-4; D is undetermined. Germline V gives CDR1 MNHEY, CDR2 SMNVEV (reference sequence). The CDR3 runs to 13 residues. Trimming removed 1 base at V and 8 bases at J, with 8 bases between. This CDR3 is CASSLLGEEKLFF. CDR3 bases: TGTGCCAGCAGTTTATTGGGAGAGGAAAAACTGTTTTTT.

This chain uses TRBV30 with TRBJ1-3; 12 nucleotides match TRBD1. From germline, CDR1 is GTSNPN and CDR2 SVGIG (reference sequence). There are 18 residues in the CDR3. With V trimmed by 2 bases and J by 4 bases, 12 bases remained unmatched. CDR3 nucleotide sequence: TGTGCCTGGAGTACGGGCGCGGGACAGGGGGCGTTCGGAAACACCATATATTTT. Protein sequence: CAWSTGAGQGAFGNTIYF.

This clone has a single count. The rearrangement links TRBV19 to TRBJ2-2, with D unclear. The germline CDR1 and CDR2 sequences are LNHDA and SQIVND (reference sequence). CDR3 length: 13 residues. V was trimmed by 3 bases and J by 8 bases, leaving 10 bases between them. The CDR3 sequence: CASSIGRVGELFF. CDR3 nucleotide sequence: TGTGCCAGTAGTATCGGTCGGGTGGGGGAGCTGTTTTTT.

The V and J genes are TRBV6-4 and TRBJ2-1, with 11 bases fitting TRBD2. This CDR3 contains 14 residues. The V gene's germline CDR1 is MRHNA and CDR2 SNTAGT. V was clipped by 4 bases and J by 5 bases; unmatched bases: 1. DNA of the CDR3: TGTGCCAGCAGTGGACTAGCGGGAAACAATGAGCAGTTCTTC. Translated: CASSGLAGNNEQFF.

The chain couples TRBV4-2 to TRBJ2-3, with 7 nucleotides matching TRBD1. Trimming at V came to 4 bases and at J to 3 bases, leaving 7 bases not matched to a gene. The germline gives CDR1 LGHNA, CDR2 YNFKEQ. CDR3 size: 15 residues. The CDR3 spells CASSRAGTATDTQYF. In nucleotides, the CDR3 is TGTGCCAGCAGCCGAGCCGGGACAGCTACAGATACGCAGTATTTT.

The chain is built from TRBV4-3 and TRBJ1-1; D unresolved. The CDR3 spans 15 residues. The germline CDR1 and CDR2 sequences are LGHNA and YSLEER. Trimming stripped 5 bases from V and 0 bases from J, with 13 bases between. CDR3 bases: TGCGCCAGCAGCGAACGGAGGGCCTTGAACACTGAAGCTTTCTTT. Its protein is CASSERRALNTEAFF.

The chain has TRBV2 and TRBJ1-1; D is perhaps TRBD1 (5 bases). Germline V gene lookup returns CDR1 SNHLY and CDR2 FYNNEI. The CDR3 has 14 residues. Between the trimmed V and J ends, which lost 5 bases and 2 bases, there was a span of 12 bases. In nucleotides, the CDR3 is TGTGCCAGCAGTCCGGCAGGGCCCAACACTGAAGCTTTCTTT. Protein: CASSPAGPNTEAFF.

V usage is TRBV5-6 and J usage is TRBJ1-5, with D tentatively TRBD1 (6 bases). The germline V gene encodes CDR1 SGHDT and CDR2 YYEEEE. The CDR3 contains 14 residues. Trimming shortened V by 5 bases and J by 5 bases, and 14 bases separated the two germline ends. CDR3 DNA sequence: TGTGCCAGCAGTTCTCGACAGGTCGATCAGCCCCAGCATTTT. It is translated as CASSSRQVDQPQHF.

V is TRBV7-2 and J is TRBJ2-3; maybe TRBD2 (5 bases). The germline V and J ends were trimmed by 1 base and 4 bases, with 15 bases remaining between them. Germline CDR1 SGHTA, CDR2 FQGNSA. CDR3 length: 16 residues. Here the CDR3 reads CASSLGSGILADTQYF. CDR3 coding DNA: TGTGCCAGCAGCTTAGGGAGCGGAATTTTGGCAGATACGCAGTATTTT. Full variable domain (outside the CDR3, taken from reference TRBV7-2 and TRBJ2-3): GAGVSQSPSNKVTEKGKDVELRCDPISGHTALYWYRQSLGQGLEFLIYFQGNSAPDKSGLPSDRFSAERTGGSVSTLTIQRTQQEDSAVYLCASSLGSGILADTQYFGPGTRLTVL.